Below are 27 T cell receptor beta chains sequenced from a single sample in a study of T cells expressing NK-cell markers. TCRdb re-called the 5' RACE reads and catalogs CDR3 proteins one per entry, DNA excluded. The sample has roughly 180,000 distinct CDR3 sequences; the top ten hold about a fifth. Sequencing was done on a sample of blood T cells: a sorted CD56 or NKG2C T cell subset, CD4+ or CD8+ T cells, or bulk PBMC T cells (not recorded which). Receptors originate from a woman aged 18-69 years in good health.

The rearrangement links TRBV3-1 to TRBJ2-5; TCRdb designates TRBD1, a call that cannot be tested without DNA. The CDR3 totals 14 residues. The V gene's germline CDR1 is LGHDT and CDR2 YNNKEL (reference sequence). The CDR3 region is CASSLPGGEETQYF.

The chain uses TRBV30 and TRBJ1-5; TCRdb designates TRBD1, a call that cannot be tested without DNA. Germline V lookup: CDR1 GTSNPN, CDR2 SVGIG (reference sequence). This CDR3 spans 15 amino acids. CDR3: CAWSMGTASNQPQHF. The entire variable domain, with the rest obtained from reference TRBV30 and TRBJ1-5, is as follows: SQTIHQWPATLVQPVGSPLSLECTVEGTSNPNLYWYRQAAGRGLQLLFYSVGIGQISSEVPQNLSASRPQDRQFILSSKKLLLSDSGFYLCAWSMGTASNQPQHFGDGTRLSIL.

This CDR3 is CARKDRAVVWWWWGSNQPQHF. The V call is TRBV27, the J call TRBJ1-5; TCRdb's assignment of TRBD1 cannot be checked, as there is no DNA. Per germline, CDR1 MNHEY and CDR2 SMNVEV (reference sequence). CDR3 length equals 21 residues.

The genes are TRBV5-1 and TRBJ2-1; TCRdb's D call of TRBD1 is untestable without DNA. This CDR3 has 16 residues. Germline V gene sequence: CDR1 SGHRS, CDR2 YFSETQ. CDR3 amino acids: CASSSQTALTGNEQFF.

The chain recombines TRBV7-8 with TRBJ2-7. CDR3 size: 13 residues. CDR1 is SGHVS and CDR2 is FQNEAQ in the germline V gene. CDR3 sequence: CASSLGEVYEQYF.

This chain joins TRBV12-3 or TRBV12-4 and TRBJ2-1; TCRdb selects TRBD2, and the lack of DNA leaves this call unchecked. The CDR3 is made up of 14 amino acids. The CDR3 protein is CASSSITSYNEQFF.

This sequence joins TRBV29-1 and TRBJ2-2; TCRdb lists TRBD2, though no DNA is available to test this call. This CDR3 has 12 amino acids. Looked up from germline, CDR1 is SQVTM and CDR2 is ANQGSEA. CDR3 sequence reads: CGTSGNTGELFF.

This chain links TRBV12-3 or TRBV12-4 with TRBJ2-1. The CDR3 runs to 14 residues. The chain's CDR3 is CASSRGGSYNEQFF.

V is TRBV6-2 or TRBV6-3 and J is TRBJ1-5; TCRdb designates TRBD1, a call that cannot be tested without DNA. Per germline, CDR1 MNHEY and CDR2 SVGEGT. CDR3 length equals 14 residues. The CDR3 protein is CASGRGNSNQPQHF.

CDR3 protein: CASSYSTPIQGQFF. The V call is TRBV6-5, the J call TRBJ2-1. The CDR3 loop spans 14 amino acids. Germline V gene sequence: CDR1 MNHEY, CDR2 SVGAGI.

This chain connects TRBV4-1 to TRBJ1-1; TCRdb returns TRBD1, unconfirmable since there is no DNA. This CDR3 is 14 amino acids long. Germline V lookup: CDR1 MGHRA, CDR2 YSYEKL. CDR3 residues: CASSHRDTLHEAFF.

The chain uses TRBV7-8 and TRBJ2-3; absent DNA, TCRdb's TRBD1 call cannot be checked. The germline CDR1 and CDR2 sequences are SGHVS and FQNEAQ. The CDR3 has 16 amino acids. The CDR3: CASSLVPGQGPDTQYF.

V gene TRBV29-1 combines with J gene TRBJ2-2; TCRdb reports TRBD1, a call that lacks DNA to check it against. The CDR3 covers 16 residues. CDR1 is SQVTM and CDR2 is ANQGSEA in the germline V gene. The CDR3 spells CSVPGQSTTNTGELFF.

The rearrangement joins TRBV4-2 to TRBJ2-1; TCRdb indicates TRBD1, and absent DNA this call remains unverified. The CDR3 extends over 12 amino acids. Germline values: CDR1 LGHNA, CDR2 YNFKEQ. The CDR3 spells CASSQVGDEQFF.

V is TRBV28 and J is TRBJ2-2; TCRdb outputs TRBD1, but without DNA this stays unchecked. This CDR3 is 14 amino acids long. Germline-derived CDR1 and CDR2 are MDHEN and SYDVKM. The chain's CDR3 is CASCPPGGTGELFF.

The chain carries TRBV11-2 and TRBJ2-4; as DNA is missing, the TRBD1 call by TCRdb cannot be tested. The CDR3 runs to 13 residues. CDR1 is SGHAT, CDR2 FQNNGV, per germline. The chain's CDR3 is CASSLNRGRIQYF.

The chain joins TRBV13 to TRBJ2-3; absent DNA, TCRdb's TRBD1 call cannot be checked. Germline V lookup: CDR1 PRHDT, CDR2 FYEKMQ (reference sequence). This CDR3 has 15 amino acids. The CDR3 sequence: CASSFPGPYTDTQYF.

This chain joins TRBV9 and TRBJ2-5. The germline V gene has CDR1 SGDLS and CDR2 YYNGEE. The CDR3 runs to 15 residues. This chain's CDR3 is CASSGLLGSKETQYF.

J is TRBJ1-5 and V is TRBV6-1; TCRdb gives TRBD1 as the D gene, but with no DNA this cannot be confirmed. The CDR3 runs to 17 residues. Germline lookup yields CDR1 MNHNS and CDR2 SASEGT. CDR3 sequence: CASSHFRGLDSNQPQHF.

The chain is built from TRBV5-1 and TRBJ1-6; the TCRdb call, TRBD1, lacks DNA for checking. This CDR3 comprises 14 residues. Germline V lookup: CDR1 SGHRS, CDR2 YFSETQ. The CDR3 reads CASSSGTGYSPLHF.

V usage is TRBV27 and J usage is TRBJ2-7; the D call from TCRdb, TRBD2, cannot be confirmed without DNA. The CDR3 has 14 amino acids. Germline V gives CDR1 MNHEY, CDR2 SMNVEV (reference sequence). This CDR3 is CASSLSGFFYEQYF.

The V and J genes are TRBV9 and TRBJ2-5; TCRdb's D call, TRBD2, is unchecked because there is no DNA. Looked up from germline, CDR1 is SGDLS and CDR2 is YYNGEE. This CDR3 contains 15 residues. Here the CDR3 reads CASSARTSGEETQYF.

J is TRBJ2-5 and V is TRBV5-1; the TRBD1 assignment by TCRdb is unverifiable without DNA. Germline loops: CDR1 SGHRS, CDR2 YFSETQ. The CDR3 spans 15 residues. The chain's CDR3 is CASSDRDRGQETQYF. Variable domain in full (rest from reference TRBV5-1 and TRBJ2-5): KAGVTQTPRYLIKTRGQQVTLSCSPISGHRSVSWYQQTPGQGLQFLFEYFSETQRNKGNFPGRFSGRQFSNSRSEMNVSTLELGDSALYLCASSDRDRGQETQYFGPGTRLLVL.

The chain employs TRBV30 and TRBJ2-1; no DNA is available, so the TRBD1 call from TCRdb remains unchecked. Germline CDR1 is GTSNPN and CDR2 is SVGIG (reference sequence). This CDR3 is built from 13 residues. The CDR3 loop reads CAWGTDSYNEQFF.

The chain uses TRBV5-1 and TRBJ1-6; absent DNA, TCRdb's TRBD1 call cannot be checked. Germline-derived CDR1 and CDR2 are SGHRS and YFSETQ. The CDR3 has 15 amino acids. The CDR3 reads CASSLGAGQDSPLHF.

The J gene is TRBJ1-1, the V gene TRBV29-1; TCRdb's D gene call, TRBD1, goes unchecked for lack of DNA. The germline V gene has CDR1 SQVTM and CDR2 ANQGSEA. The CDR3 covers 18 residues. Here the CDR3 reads CSVNLMDPGQGFNTEAFF.

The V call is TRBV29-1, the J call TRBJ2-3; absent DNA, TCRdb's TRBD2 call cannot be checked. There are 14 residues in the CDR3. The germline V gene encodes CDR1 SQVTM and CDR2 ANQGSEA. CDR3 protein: CSVGLAGVTDTQYF.